These 20 T cell receptor beta chains were all obtained from the same sample, sequenced in a study of early T cells in non-severe SARS-CoV-2 infection. MiXCR, applied by TCRdb to the 5' RACE reads, yields one record per CDR3 protein. The data hold roughly 41,000 distinct CDR3 sequences, with roughly 5.4% observed a single time. The sequencing here drew on whole blood, taken at baseline. These receptors came from an adult who was a healthcare worker with PCR-confirmed SARS-CoV-2 infection or an uninfected control (not recorded which).

This clonotype was counted at least ten times. V usage is TRBV20-1 and J usage is TRBJ2-7; the match to TRBD2 covers 7 bases. This CDR3 region has 14 residues. CDR1 is DFQATT, CDR2 SNEGSKA, per germline (reference sequence). V lost 6 bases and J lost 5; bases outside the gene matches: 13. CDR3 in amino acids: CSAHRSGKRNEQYF. As DNA, the CDR3 is TGCAGTGCCCATCGCAGCGGGAAAAGGAACGAGCAGTACTTC.

This clonotype was seen repeatedly, ten times or more. The gene calls are TRBV7-2 and TRBJ2-7, with D hard to call. The CDR3 runs 12 residues. Germline V lookup: CDR1 SGHTA, CDR2 FQGNSA. V dropped 5 bases and J dropped 4 bases, with 9 bases sitting between them. The CDR3 coding sequence is TGTGCCAGCAGCGCGCAGAATTACGAGCAGTACTTC. Its protein is CASSAQNYEQYF.

This clonotype was observed at least ten times. The chain uses TRBV12-3 or TRBV12-4 and TRBJ1-1; D gene uncertain. The CDR3 extends over 13 amino acids. The germline V and J ends were trimmed by 0 bases and 1 base, with 3 bases remaining between them. The CDR3 loop is CASSLATNTEAFF. The CDR3 region has the DNA TGTGCCAGCAGTTTAGCGACGAACACTGAAGCTTTCTTT.

This sequence joins TRBV12-3 or TRBV12-4 and TRBJ1-2; D unclear. This CDR3 has 13 residues. Trimming removed 6 bases from V and 3 bases from J, with 11 bases in between. CDR3 loop: CASRPGADYGYTF. The CDR3, as DNA: TGTGCCAGCAGGCCGGGAGCTGACTATGGCTACACCTTC.

This clonotype occurred many times. This chain links TRBV6-5 with TRBJ2-1; possibly TRBD1 for D (7 bases). V lost 0 bases to trimming and J lost 9 bases, with 9 bases between them. The CDR3 consists of 13 residues. The germline gives CDR1 MNHEY, CDR2 SVGAGI. The CDR3 loop reads CASSYSQGGEQFF. The CDR3 DNA is TGTGCCAGCAGTTACTCGCAGGGGGGTGAGCAGTTCTTC.

The rearrangement links TRBV28 to TRBJ1-5; a weak D match, TRBD1 (6 bases). Trimming stripped 5 bases from V and 3 bases from J, with 14 bases between. The germline CDR1 and CDR2 sequences are MDHEN and SYDVKM. The CDR3 spans 15 residues. Written as DNA, the CDR3 is TGTGCCAGCAGTACCCCGGGGACACCCAATCAGCCCCAGCATTTT. Translation: CASSTPGTPNQPQHF.

CDR3 bases: TGTGCCAGCAGCCTCAGAGCGTGGGGTTGGGGCACTGAAGCTTTCTTT. It translates to CASSLRAWGWGTEAFF. The rearrangement links TRBV7-9 to TRBJ1-1; D uncertain. Trimming took 5 bases from V and 4 from J, leaving 20 bases between them. The CDR3 is 16 residues long. The germline V gene has CDR1 SEHNR and CDR2 FQNEAQ (reference sequence).

As regards this clonotype: This sequence may be a read error, since a much larger clone differs from it by one base. The chain joins TRBV14 to TRBJ2-2, with a possible D match to TRBD1 (5 bases). The length of the CDR3 is 16 residues. Trimming took 0 bases from V and 2 from J, leaving 10 bases between them. Germline V lookup: CDR1 SGHDN, CDR2 FVKESK. Here the CDR3 DNA reads TGTGCCAGCAGCCAAGAAGTCAGGGTCAACACCGGGGAGCTGTTTTTT. This encodes CASSQEVRVNTGELFF.

The sample holds many counts of this clonotype. The chain combines TRBV6-1 with TRBJ2-5, with 7 bases fitting TRBD2. V trimming: 10 bases; J trimming: 9 bases; junction bases outside the gene matches: 8. The CDR3 has 11 residues. The V gene's germline CDR1 is MNHNS and CDR2 SASEGT. The DNA of the CDR3 is TGTGCCACAACAACCGCGGGGGCCCAGTACTTC. Its translation is CATTTAGAQYF.

The table lists this clonotype with many counts. V is TRBV19 and J is TRBJ2-4; D is possibly TRBD1 (5 bases). CDR1 is LNHDA, CDR2 SQIVND, per germline (reference sequence). The CDR3 has 15 residues. Trimming removed 8 bases at V and 7 bases at J, with 21 bases between. CDR3 nucleotide sequence: TGTGCCAGTGGTCCCTTGGCAGGGTGGATTAACATTCAGTACTTC. Translated, it gives CASGPLAGWINIQYF.

This chain links TRBV5-1 with TRBJ2-5; no clear D. The CDR3 has 17 amino acids. The V gene's germline CDR1 is SGHRS and CDR2 YFSETQ. Trimming pared 1 base from V and 5 bases from J, leaving 21 bases between. The DNA for the CDR3 is TGCGCCAGCAGCTTGAATCCGGGCTCCCAGAGGCGGGAGACCCAGTACTTC. Protein product: CASSLNPGSQRRETQYF.

The chain uses TRBV3-1 and TRBJ2-2; D unresolved. CDR1 is LGHDT, CDR2 YNNKEL, per germline (reference sequence). The CDR3 totals 15 residues. The V end lost 1 base, the J end lost 1 base, and 7 bases lay between the germline ends. In nucleotides, the CDR3 is TGTGCCAGCAGCCAAGGACTCGGGAACACCGGGGAGCTGTTTTTT. Residues: CASSQGLGNTGELFF.

This sequence joins TRBV6-5 and TRBJ2-3, with 8 bases identical to TRBD2. This CDR3 is built from 18 residues. The germline CDR1 and CDR2 sequences are MNHEY and SVGAGI. Unmatched junction bases numbered 12, after V lost 0 bases and J lost 4 bases. CDR3 DNA: TGTGCCAGCAGTTACTCGAGTCCGGGAGGGGGGGTGGCAGATACGCAGTATTTT. Protein sequence: CASSYSSPGGGVADTQYF.

This clonotype was seen a handful of times. The V gene is TRBV28, the J gene TRBJ1-6, with D uncertain. From germline, CDR1 is MDHEN and CDR2 SYDVKM. V was trimmed by 2 bases and J by 2 bases, leaving 7 bases between them. There are 15 residues in the CDR3. CDR3 loop: CASSLRGTYNSPLHF. As DNA, the CDR3 is TGTGCCAGCAGTTTACGGGGTACCTATAATTCACCCCTCCACTTT.

This clonotype was counted only a few times. V gene TRBV19 combines with J gene TRBJ1-3; D unresolved. The CDR3 length is 17 residues. Trimming left V 7 bases short and J 0 bases short, with 19 bases between. The V gene's germline CDR1 is LNHDA and CDR2 SQIVND (reference sequence). The CDR3 nucleotides read TGTGCCAGTACCTACTGGGCGAGAGCGACCTCTGGAAACACCATATATTTT. It specifies CASTYWARATSGNTIYF.

The chain joins TRBV11-2 to TRBJ2-1; TRBD2 might be the D (5 bases). Trimming stripped 2 bases from V and 10 bases from J, with 9 bases between. This CDR3 comprises 12 residues. In germline, CDR1 is SGHAT, CDR2 FQNNGV. The CDR3 DNA reads as TGTGCCAGCAGCTTATCGCGCGGGGAGCAGTTCTTC. Amino acid sequence: CASSLSRGEQFF.

This clonotype was counted at least ten times. The chain has TRBV3-1 and TRBJ2-3; D remains ambiguous. This CDR3 is built from 18 residues. Germline V gives CDR1 LGHDT, CDR2 YNNKEL (reference sequence). The ends were cut back, 2 bases at V and 2 bases at J, with 20 bases in the middle. This chain's CDR3 is CASSQSLRREITTDTQYF. The CDR3 DNA is TGTGCCAGCAGCCAATCGCTACGTCGAGAGATAACCACAGATACGCAGTATTTT.

This clonotype was detected a few times. The J gene is TRBJ2-5, the V gene TRBV20-1; D is possibly TRBD2 (6 bases). Trimming shortened V by 2 bases and J by 6 bases, and 31 bases separated the two germline ends. The CDR3 runs 19 residues. Germline CDR1 and CDR2: DFQATT and SNEGSKA (reference sequence). The CDR3 is CSARSLGTGSAVSLQTQYF. The CDR3 bases are TGCAGTGCTAGATCTTTGGGGACTGGCTCCGCGGTCAGCCTTCAGACCCAGTACTTC.

This clonotype was observed at least ten times. The CDR3 reads CASSSGTGNTEAFF. In DNA form, the CDR3 reads TGTGCCAGCAGTTCTGGGACGGGGAACACTGAAGCTTTCTTT. The chain recombines TRBV28 with TRBJ1-1, with D possibly matching TRBD1 (5 bases). The ends were cut back, 4 bases at V and 1 base at J, with 10 bases in the middle. The germline CDR1 and CDR2 sequences are MDHEN and SYDVKM. The CDR3 has 14 amino acids.

This clonotype was counted at least ten times. The V gene is TRBV7-6, the J gene TRBJ2-1, with D possibly being TRBD2 (6 bases). The CDR3 extends over 14 amino acids. Germline V gene sequence: CDR1 SGHVS, CDR2 FNYEAQ. Trimming pared 5 bases from V and 9 bases from J, leaving 17 bases between. CDR3 protein: CASSHGRDRTEQFF. The CDR3 DNA is TGTGCCAGCAGCCACGGGCGGGATCGAACTGAGCAGTTCTTC.